This TCR beta chain came from a study of T cell responses to AZD1222 COVID-19 vaccine. Study context: Whether given at about 4 or about 12 weeks, second doses were pooled.

A note on this clone: Its matching antigen is unknown.

The germline V gene encodes CDR1 LNHDA and CDR2 SQIVND (reference sequence). V lost 3 bases and J lost 7, with 12 bases in between. The CDR3 totals 13 residues. Study observations and caveats: The number of AZD1222 recipients seropositive at baseline was only five or six.

Here immunoSEQ multiplex PCR was the method, and the copy in TCRdb shows in-frame clones only, minus some. The sample lists approximately 200,000 clones, 70% to 90% occurring once. Specimen: peripheral blood, collected on day 0 of AZD1222 vaccination. The rearrangement links TRBV19 to TRBJ1-2; D may be TRBD1 (6 bases). This sequence originates from an adult in good health. In DNA, the CDR3 is TGTGCCAGTAGTATCCACGACAGGCCTGGCTACACCTTC. Its protein product is CASSIHDRPGYTF.